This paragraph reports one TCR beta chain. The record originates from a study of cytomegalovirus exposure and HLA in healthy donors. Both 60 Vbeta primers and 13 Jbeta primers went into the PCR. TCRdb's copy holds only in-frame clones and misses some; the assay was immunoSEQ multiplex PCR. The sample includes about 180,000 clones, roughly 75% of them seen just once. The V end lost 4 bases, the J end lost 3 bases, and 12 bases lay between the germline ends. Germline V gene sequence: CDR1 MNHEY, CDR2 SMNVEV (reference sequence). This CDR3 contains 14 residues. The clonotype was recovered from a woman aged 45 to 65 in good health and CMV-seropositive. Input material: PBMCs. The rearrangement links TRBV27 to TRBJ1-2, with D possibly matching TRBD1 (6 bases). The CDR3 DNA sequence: TGTGCCAGCAGTTCCTGGGACACCCACTATGGCTACACCTTC. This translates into CASSSWDTHYGYTF.